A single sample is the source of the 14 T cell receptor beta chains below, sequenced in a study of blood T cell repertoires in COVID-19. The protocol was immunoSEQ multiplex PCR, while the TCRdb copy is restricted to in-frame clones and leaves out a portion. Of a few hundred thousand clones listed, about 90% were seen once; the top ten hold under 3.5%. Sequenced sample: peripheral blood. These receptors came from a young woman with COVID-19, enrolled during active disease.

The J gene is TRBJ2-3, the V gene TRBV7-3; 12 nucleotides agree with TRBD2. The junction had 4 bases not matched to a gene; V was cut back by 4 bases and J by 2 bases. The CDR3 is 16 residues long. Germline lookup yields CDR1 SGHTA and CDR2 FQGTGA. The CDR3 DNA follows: TGTGCCAGCAGCTCCGGACTAGCGGGACACACAGATACGCAGTATTTT. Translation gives CASSSGLAGHTDTQYF.

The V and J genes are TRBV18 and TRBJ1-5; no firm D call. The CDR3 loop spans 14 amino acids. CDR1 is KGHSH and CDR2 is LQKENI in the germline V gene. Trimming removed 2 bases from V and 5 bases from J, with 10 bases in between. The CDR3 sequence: CASSPGWEDQPQHF. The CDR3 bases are TGTGCCAGCTCACCAGGGTGGGAGGATCAGCCCCAGCATTTT.

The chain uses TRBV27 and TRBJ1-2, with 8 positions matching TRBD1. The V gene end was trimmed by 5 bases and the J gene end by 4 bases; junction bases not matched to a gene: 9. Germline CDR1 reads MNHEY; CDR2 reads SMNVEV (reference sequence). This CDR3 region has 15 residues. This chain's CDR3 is CASSQQSTGAYGYTF. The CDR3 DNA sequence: TGTGCCAGCAGTCAACAATCGACAGGGGCCTATGGCTACACCTTC.

This CDR3 is CASSPSGLRSGNTIYF. CDR3 bases: TGTGCCAGCTCACCTTCAGGACTCCGGAGCGGAAACACCATATATTTT. The chain carries TRBV18 and TRBJ1-3; D is unresolved. The V and J ends lost 3 bases and 4 bases respectively, with 16 bases between them. Looked up from germline, CDR1 is KGHSH and CDR2 is LQKENI. The CDR3 loop spans 16 amino acids.

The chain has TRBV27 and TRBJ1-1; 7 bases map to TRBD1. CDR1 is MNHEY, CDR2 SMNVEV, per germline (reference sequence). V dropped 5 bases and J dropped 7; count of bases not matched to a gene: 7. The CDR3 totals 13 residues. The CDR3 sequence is CASSTTGTYEAFF. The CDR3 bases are TGTGCCAGCAGTACGACAGGGACTTATGAAGCTTTCTTT.

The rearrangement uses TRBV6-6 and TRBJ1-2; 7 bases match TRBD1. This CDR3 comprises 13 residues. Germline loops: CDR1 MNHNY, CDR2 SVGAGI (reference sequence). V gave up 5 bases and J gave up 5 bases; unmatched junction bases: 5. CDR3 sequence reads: CASSNQGEYGYTF. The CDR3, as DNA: TGTGCCAGCAGTAACCAGGGGGAGTATGGCTACACCTTC.

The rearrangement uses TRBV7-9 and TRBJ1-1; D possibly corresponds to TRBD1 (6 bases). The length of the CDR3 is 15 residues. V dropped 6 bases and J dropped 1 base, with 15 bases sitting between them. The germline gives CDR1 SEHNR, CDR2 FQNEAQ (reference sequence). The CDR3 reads CASRPTGTPNTEAFF. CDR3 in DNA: TGTGCCAGCAGGCCGACCGGGACACCGAACACTGAAGCTTTCTTT.

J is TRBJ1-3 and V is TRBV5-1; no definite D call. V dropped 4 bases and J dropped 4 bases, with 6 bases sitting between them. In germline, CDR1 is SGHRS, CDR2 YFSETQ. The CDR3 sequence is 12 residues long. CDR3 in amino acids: CASSLQGNTIYF. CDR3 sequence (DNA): TGCGCCAGCAGCCTACAGGGAAACACCATATATTTT.

The CDR3, as DNA: TGTGCCAGCAGTTTATCAGGGCAGAAAGATACGCAGTATTTT. It codes for CASSLSGQKDTQYF. This chain links TRBV28 with TRBJ2-3; D is possibly TRBD1 (5 bases). This CDR3 has 14 residues. CDR1 MDHEN and CDR2 SYDVKM come from the germline V gene. The V end lost 1 base, the J end lost 5 bases, and 10 bases lay between the germline ends.

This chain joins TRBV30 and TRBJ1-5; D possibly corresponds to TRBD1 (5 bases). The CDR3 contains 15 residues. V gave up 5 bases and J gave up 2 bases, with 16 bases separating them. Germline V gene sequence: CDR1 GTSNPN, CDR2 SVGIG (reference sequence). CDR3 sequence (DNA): TGTGCCTGGGACCGGGGAGGGGAGGGCAATCAGCCCCAGCATTTT. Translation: CAWDRGGEGNQPQHF.

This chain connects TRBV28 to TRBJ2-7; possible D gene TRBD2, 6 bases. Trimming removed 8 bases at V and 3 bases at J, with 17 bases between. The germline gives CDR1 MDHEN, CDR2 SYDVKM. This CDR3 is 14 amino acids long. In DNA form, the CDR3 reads TGTGCCAGCCGGCCGGGACTTGTAAACTACGAGCAGTACTTC. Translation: CASRPGLVNYEQYF.

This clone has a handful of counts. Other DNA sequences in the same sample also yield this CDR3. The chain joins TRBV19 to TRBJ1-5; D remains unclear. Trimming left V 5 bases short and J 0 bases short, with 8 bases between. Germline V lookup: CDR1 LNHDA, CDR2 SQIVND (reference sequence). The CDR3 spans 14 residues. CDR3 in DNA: TGTGCCAGTAGTCGGGTAAATAGCAATCAGCCCCAGCATTTT. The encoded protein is CASSRVNSNQPQHF.

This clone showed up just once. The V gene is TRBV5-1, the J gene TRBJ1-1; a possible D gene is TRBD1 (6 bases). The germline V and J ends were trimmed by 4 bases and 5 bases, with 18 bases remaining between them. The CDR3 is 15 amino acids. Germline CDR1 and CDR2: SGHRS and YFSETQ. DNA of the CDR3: TGCGCCAGCAGCCAAACAGGGCTGGGTGGTACTGAAGCTTTCTTT. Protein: CASSQTGLGGTEAFF.

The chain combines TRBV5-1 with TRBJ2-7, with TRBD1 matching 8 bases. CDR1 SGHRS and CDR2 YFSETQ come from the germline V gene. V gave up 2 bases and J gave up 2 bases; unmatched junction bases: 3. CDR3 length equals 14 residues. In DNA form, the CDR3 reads TGCGCCAGCAGCTTCGGACAGGGAACCTACGAGCAGTACTTC. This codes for CASSFGQGTYEQYF.